What follows are 30 T cell receptor beta chains derived from one specimen sequenced in a study of T cell changes during pregnancy in multiple sclerosis. This table comes from immunoSEQ multiplex PCR, and its TCRdb copy is limited to in-frame clones, with some not included. The sample gives roughly 30,000 clones, approximately 81% of which show up once; 6.5% to 8.5% is in the top ten. Sequenced material: CD8+ T cells from peripheral blood mononuclear cells, taken after pregnancy. Receptor source: a female donor with multiple sclerosis, enrolled in a pregnancy study.

In this sample, this clone is medium-sized. The chain has TRBV6-4 and TRBJ2-2; the match to TRBD2 covers 8 bases. The J segment lost 4 bases and the V segment lost 2 bases, leaving 0 bases of the junction unmatched. The CDR3 has 14 amino acids. Germline V gene sequence: CDR1 MRHNA, CDR2 SNTAGT. CDR3 nucleotide sequence: TGTGCCAGCAGTGACGGGACTAGCACCGGGGAGCTGTTTTTT. Its protein is CASSDGTSTGELFF.

This clone was seen only once. J is TRBJ2-3 and V is TRBV13; possible D gene TRBD2, 5 bases. CDR3 size: 13 residues. V was shortened by 5 bases and J by 6 bases, with 12 bases between the two germline ends. The germline V gene encodes CDR1 PRHDT and CDR2 FYEKMQ (reference sequence). CDR3 nucleotide sequence: TGTGCCAGCAGCCCGCGGGCCGGGGATACGCAGTATTTT. This sequence encodes CASSPRAGDTQYF.

This sequence joins TRBV6-5 and TRBJ2-7; weak D call: TRBD2 (5 bases). The germline V gene encodes CDR1 MNHEY and CDR2 SVGAGI. The V and J ends lost 5 bases and 6 bases respectively, with 14 bases between them. This CDR3 has 13 amino acids. CDR3 sequence reads: CASSREGWVEQYF. DNA of the CDR3: TGTGCCAGCAGTAGAGAGGGATGGGTCGAGCAGTACTTC.

This clone was seen a handful of times. The chain couples TRBV6-4 to TRBJ2-2, with D possibly matching TRBD2 (5 bases). The V and J ends lost 5 bases and 4 bases respectively, with 17 bases between them. Germline CDR1 is MRHNA and CDR2 is SNTAGT. The CDR3 contains 16 residues. The CDR3 loop is CASSSSVGLATGELFF. Written as DNA, the CDR3 is TGTGCCAGCAGTTCCTCCGTCGGGCTAGCCACCGGGGAGCTGTTTTTT.

The V and J genes are TRBV7-8 and TRBJ2-7; 7 bases match TRBD1. Germline CDR1 and CDR2: SGHVS and FQNEAQ. The junction had 13 bases not matched to a gene; V was cut back by 7 bases and J by 7 bases. The CDR3 consists of 14 residues. DNA of the CDR3: TGTGCCAGCACCTCATGGACAGGTCCGGGTGAGCAGTACTTC. Its protein product is CASTSWTGPGEQYF.

V usage is TRBV27 and J usage is TRBJ1-2; perhaps TRBD1 as D (6 bases). The V and J ends lost 5 bases and 8 bases respectively, with 15 bases between them. Germline V gene data show CDR1 as MNHEY and CDR2 as SMNVEV (reference sequence). The CDR3 has 13 amino acids. DNA of the CDR3: TGTGCCAGCAGTCGGGGGGGCTCTAGGGGCTACACCTTC. Translation: CASSRGGSRGYTF.

This clone was seen just once. The rearrangement links TRBV27 to TRBJ1-2; 8 bases agree with TRBD1. The CDR3 totals 14 residues. V shed 4 bases, J shed 4 bases, and the junction held 5 bases outside the gene matches. CDR1 is MNHEY and CDR2 is SMNVEV in the germline V gene (reference sequence). This CDR3 is CASSSFTGGYGYTF. Here the CDR3 DNA reads TGTGCCAGCAGTTCATTTACAGGGGGCTATGGCTACACCTTC.

This chain links TRBV27 with TRBJ2-3; D gene unclear. Trimming removed 2 bases from V and 6 bases from J, with 18 bases in between. This CDR3 contains 16 residues. Germline values: CDR1 MNHEY, CDR2 SMNVEV (reference sequence). The CDR3 spells CASSLILENLGDTQYF. CDR3 nucleotide sequence: TGTGCCAGCAGTTTAATTCTCGAAAATCTAGGCGATACGCAGTATTTT.

This chain links TRBV29-1 with TRBJ2-7; TRBD1 matches at 7 bases. The CDR3 runs 12 residues. Germline V gene data show CDR1 as SQVTM and CDR2 as ANQGSEA. The J segment lost 9 bases and the V segment lost 4 bases, leaving 9 bases of the junction unmatched. The CDR3 DNA reads as TGCAGCGTTGTAGGGGGCGATGAGGGGCAGTACTTC. Amino acids: CSVVGGDEGQYF.

V gene TRBV10-1 combines with J gene TRBJ1-5; 7 positions agree with TRBD1. There are 16 residues in the CDR3. J was trimmed by 5 bases and V by 4 bases; bases with no gene match: 11. Per the germline V gene, CDR1 is WNHNN and CDR2 is SYGVQD (reference sequence). The CDR3 loop reads CASSGLATGPYQPQHF. The CDR3 bases are TGCGCCAGCAGTGGACTCGCGACAGGGCCCTATCAGCCCCAGCATTTT.

The J gene is TRBJ1-1, the V gene TRBV6-6; D remains ambiguous. Trimming cost V 1 base and J 2 bases, with 11 bases left between them. Germline V lookup: CDR1 MNHNY, CDR2 SVGAGI (reference sequence). CDR3 size: 15 residues. Here the CDR3 DNA reads TGTGCCAGCAGTTACTTTGCGGGGTCCAACACTGAAGCTTTCTTT. Translating it yields CASSYFAGSNTEAFF.

The V and J genes are TRBV10-1 and TRBJ2-1; TRBD2 might be the D (5 bases). The CDR3 runs to 12 residues. V lost 5 bases to trimming and J lost 10 bases, with 12 bases between them. Per the germline V gene, CDR1 is WNHNN and CDR2 is SYGVQD (reference sequence). CDR3 residues: CASSRLTGEQFF. The CDR3 coding sequence is TGCGCCAGCAGTAGACTAACCGGGGAGCAGTTCTTC.

The chain couples TRBV7-9 to TRBJ1-3, with D possibly being TRBD1 (5 bases). The CDR3 length is 14 residues. The V gene lost 1 base and the J gene lost 4 bases, with 8 bases spanning the gap. The germline V gene has CDR1 SEHNR and CDR2 FQNEAQ (reference sequence). For the CDR3, the DNA is TGTGCCAGCAGCTTAGAGGGGTCCGGAAACACCATATATTTT. Amino acids: CASSLEGSGNTIYF.

The chain joins TRBV6-1 to TRBJ1-4; 8 bases line up with TRBD1. V lost 2 bases to trimming and J lost 8 bases; unmatched junction nucleotides: 10. This CDR3 region has 16 residues. Germline V CDR1 and CDR2: MNHNS, SASEGT. This chain's CDR3 is CASSERVGTGSEKLFF. As DNA, the CDR3 is TGTGCCAGCAGTGAAAGGGTTGGGACAGGCTCGGAAAAACTGTTTTTT.

V is TRBV11-2 and J is TRBJ2-1; 10 positions match TRBD2. This CDR3 is 17 amino acids long. Looked up from germline, CDR1 is SGHAT and CDR2 is FQNNGV. V shed 6 bases, J shed 4 bases, and the junction held 12 bases outside the gene matches. The CDR3 DNA reads TGTGCCAGCAGACCTAACTATAGCGGGGGGCCTTACAATGAGCAGTTCTTC. Residues: CASRPNYSGGPYNEQFF.

The chain combines TRBV7-8 with TRBJ2-5, with 8 positions matching TRBD1. This CDR3 comprises 18 residues. The V segment lost 4 bases and the J segment 5 bases; nucleotides outside the gene matches: 18. CDR1 and CDR2 from the germline V gene are SGHVS and FQNEAQ. The CDR3 loop is CASSYSSSTRGLGETQYF. The CDR3, as DNA: TGTGCCAGCAGCTACTCCTCTTCAACCAGGGGGCTGGGGGAGACCCAGTACTTC.

DNA of the CDR3: TGTGCCAGCAGTGCGGACAGGGTGGATGAAAAACTGTTTTTT. As protein: CASSADRVDEKLFF. J is TRBJ1-4 and V is TRBV2; 8 positions agree with TRBD1. Germline-derived CDR1 and CDR2 are SNHLY and FYNNEI. The CDR3 length is 14 residues. The ends lost 4 bases at V and 6 bases at J; junction bases unmatched: 4. Full variable domain (missing parts from reference TRBV2 and TRBJ1-4): EPEVTQTPSHQVTQMGQEVILRCVPISNHLYFYWYRQILGQKVEFLVSFYNNEISEKSEIFDDQFSVERPDGSNFTLKIRSTKLEDSAMYFCASSADRVDEKLFFGSGTQLSVL.

This clone has just one count. The rearrangement joins TRBV5-1 to TRBJ2-1, with D tentatively TRBD1 (5 bases). Germline V gene lookup returns CDR1 SGHRS and CDR2 YFSETQ. The CDR3 sequence is 12 residues long. Trimming removed 5 bases at V and 9 bases at J, with 12 bases between. The CDR3, as DNA: TGCGCCAGCAGTTCCCCGACAGTTGAGCAGTTCTTC. Amino acid sequence: CASSSPTVEQFF.

The CDR3 nucleotides are TGTGCCAGCAGTGTGAGGGCCCTGGGCTACGAGCAGTACTTC. Translated, it gives CASSVRALGYEQYF. V and J are TRBV2 and TRBJ2-7; a possible D gene is TRBD2 (5 bases). V lost 4 bases and J lost 3, with 13 bases in between. Looked up from germline, CDR1 is SNHLY and CDR2 is FYNNEI. The CDR3 is 14 residues long.

The J gene is TRBJ2-5, the V gene TRBV11-2, with TRBD2 as a possible D gene (7 bases). The CDR3 is 15 residues long. The ends were cut back, 5 bases at V and 5 bases at J, with 18 bases in the middle. The germline V gene encodes CDR1 SGHAT and CDR2 FQNNGV. CDR3: CASSPLEGGLETQYF. The CDR3 region has the DNA TGTGCCAGCAGCCCCCTAGAGGGGGGGCTTGAGACCCAGTACTTC. Drawing the rest from reference TRBV11-2 and TRBJ2-5, the complete variable domain is EAGVAQSPRYKIIEKRQSVAFWCNPISGHATLYWYQQILGQGPKLLIQFQNNGVVDDSQLPKDRFSAERLKGVDSTLKIQPAKLEDSAVYLCASSPLEGGLETQYFGPGTRLLVL.

The V call is TRBV9, the J call TRBJ1-1; D ambiguous. Between the trimmed V and J ends, which lost 4 bases and 1 base, there was a span of 11 bases. There are 14 residues in the CDR3. Germline CDR1 reads SGDLS; CDR2 reads YYNGEE. The CDR3 is CASSQEIRNTEAFF. DNA of the CDR3: TGTGCCAGCAGCCAAGAGATTAGGAACACTGAAGCTTTCTTT.

The V call is TRBV5-4, the J call TRBJ1-6; D possibly corresponds to TRBD1 (6 bases). Per the germline V gene, CDR1 is SGHNT and CDR2 is YYREEE (reference sequence). V gave up 1 base and J gave up 7 bases, with 9 bases separating them. The CDR3 runs 14 residues. The CDR3 DNA follows: TGTGCCAGCAGCTTGTTCCAGGGGAATTCACCCCTCCACTTT. This translates into CASSLFQGNSPLHF.

The rearrangement links TRBV6-5 to TRBJ1-1; D remains ambiguous. V was clipped by 6 bases and J by 4 bases, with 15 bases between them. The CDR3 totals 14 residues. Per the germline V gene, CDR1 is MNHEY and CDR2 is SVGAGI. The CDR3 loop is CASSFSASGTEAFF. The CDR3 DNA sequence: TGTGCCAGCAGCTTCAGTGCCAGTGGCACTGAAGCTTTCTTT.

The rearrangement links TRBV5-6 to TRBJ1-5; 7 nucleotides align to TRBD1. The germline CDR1 and CDR2 sequences are SGHDT and YYEEEE. Germline trimming cut 0 bases from V and 5 bases from J; bases unmatched to any gene: 5. This CDR3 is built from 15 residues. The CDR3 DNA follows: TGTGCCAGCAGCTTGGGACAGGGAACTCATCAGCCCCAGCATTTT. Translated: CASSLGQGTHQPQHF.

V and J are TRBV30 and TRBJ1-2, with D maybe TRBD1 (6 bases). This CDR3 is built from 14 residues. Germline V gives CDR1 GTSNPN, CDR2 SVGIG (reference sequence). V dropped 1 base and J dropped 6 bases, with 15 bases sitting between them. Here the CDR3 reads CAWSGVRGSNGYTF. Written as DNA, the CDR3 is TGTGCCTGGAGTGGGGTGAGGGGGAGCAATGGCTACACCTTC. Full variable domain (outside the CDR3, taken from reference TRBV30 and TRBJ1-2): SQTIHQWPATLVQPVGSPLSLECTVEGTSNPNLYWYRQAAGRGLQLLFYSVGIGQISSEVPQNLSASRPQDRQFILSSKKLLLSDSGFYLCAWSGVRGSNGYTFGSGTRLTVV.

The gene calls are TRBV19 and TRBJ1-5, with D tentatively TRBD1 (6 bases). V dropped 6 bases and J dropped 0 bases, with 12 bases sitting between them. Germline values: CDR1 LNHDA, CDR2 SQIVND (reference sequence). The CDR3 covers 15 residues. The CDR3 loop is CASRGAAFSNQPQHF. The CDR3 DNA reads as TGTGCCAGTAGGGGGGCCGCCTTTAGCAATCAGCCCCAGCATTTT.

The chain couples TRBV30 to TRBJ1-3; tentatively, D is TRBD1 (6 bases). The CDR3 runs 14 residues. Per germline, CDR1 GTSNPN and CDR2 SVGIG (reference sequence). Trimming took off 4 bases at V and 0 bases at J, with 10 bases between the two ends. The DNA of the CDR3 is TGTGCCTGGACCCCGGGACACTCTGGAAACACCATATATTTT. It codes for CAWTPGHSGNTIYF.

This clone was detected only a few times. The genes are TRBV10-2 and TRBJ2-2; D may be TRBD1 (5 bases). V lost 3 bases to trimming and J lost 3 bases, with 5 bases between them. This CDR3 contains 13 residues. From germline, CDR1 is WSHSY and CDR2 SAAADI. CDR3 region: CASSDRDTGELFF. In DNA, the CDR3 is TGCGCCAGCAGTGACAGGGACACCGGGGAGCTGTTTTTT.

CDR3 DNA: TGTGCCTGGAGTATCCCTTATTACACTGAAGCTTTCTTT. Encoded protein: CAWSIPYYTEAFF. This chain connects TRBV30 to TRBJ1-1, with D unresolved. The germline V gene encodes CDR1 GTSNPN and CDR2 SVGIG (reference sequence). Trimming removed 2 bases from V and 3 bases from J, with 10 bases in between. This CDR3 is 13 amino acids long.

This clone occurred a few times. The chain joins TRBV7-2 to TRBJ2-1; TRBD1 aligns across 9 bases. Trimming removed 6 bases from V and 6 bases from J; junction bases left unmatched: 3. Germline V gene sequence: CDR1 SGHTA, CDR2 FQGNSA. The CDR3 spans 13 residues. The CDR3 sequence: CASSADRGNEQFF. As DNA, the CDR3 is TGTGCCAGCAGTGCGGACAGGGGCAATGAGCAGTTCTTC. Looking up the rest from reference TRBV7-2 and TRBJ2-1 gives the full variable domain: GAGVSQSPSNKVTEKGKDVELRCDPISGHTALYWYRQSLGQGLEFLIYFQGNSAPDKSGLPSDRFSAERTGGSVSTLTIQRTQQEDSAVYLCASSADRGNEQFFGPGTRLTVL.